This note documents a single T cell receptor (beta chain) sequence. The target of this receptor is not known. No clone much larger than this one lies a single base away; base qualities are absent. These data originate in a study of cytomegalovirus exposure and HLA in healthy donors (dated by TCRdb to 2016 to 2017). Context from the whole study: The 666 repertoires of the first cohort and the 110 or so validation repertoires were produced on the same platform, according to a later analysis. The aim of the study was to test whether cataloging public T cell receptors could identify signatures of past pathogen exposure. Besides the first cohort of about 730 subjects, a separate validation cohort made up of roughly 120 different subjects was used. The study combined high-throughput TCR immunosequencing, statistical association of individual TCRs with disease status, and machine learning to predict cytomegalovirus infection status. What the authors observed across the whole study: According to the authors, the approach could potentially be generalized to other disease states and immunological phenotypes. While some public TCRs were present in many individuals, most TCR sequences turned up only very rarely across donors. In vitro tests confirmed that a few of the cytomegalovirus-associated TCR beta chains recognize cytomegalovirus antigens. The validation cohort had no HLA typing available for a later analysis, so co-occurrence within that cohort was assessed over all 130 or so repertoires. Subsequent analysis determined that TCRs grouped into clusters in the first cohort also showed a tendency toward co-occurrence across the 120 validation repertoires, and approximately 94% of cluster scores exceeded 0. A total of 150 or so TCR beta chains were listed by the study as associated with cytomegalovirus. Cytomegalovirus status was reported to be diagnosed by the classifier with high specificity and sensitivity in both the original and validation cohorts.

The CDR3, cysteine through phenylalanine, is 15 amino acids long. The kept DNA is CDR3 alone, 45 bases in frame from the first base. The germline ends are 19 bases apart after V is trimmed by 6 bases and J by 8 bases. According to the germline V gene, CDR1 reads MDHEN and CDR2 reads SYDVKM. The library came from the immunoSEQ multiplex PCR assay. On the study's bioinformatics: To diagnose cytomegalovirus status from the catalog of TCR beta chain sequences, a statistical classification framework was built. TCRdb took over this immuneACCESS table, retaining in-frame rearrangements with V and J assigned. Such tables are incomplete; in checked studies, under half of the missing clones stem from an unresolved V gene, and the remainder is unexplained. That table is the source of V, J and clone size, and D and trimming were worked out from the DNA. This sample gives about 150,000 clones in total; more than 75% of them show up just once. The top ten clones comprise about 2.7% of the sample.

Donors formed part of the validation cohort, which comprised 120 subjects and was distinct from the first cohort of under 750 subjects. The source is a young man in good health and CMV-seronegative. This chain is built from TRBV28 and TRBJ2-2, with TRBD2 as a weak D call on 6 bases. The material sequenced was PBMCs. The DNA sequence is TGTGCCAGCAGCCTCCTTGCATCTGGGAGGGGGGAGCTGTTTTTT. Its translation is CASSLLASGRGELFF.